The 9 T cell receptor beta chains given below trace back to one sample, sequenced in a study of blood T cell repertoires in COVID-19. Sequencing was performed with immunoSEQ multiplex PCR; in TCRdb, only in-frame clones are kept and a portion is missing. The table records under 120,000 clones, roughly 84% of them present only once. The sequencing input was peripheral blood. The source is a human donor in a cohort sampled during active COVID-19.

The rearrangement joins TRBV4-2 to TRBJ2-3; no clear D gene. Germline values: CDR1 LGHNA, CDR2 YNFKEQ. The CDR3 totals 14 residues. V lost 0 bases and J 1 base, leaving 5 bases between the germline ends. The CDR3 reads CASSQDHGTDTQYF. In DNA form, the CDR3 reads TGTGCCAGCAGCCAAGATCATGGCACAGATACGCAGTATTTT.

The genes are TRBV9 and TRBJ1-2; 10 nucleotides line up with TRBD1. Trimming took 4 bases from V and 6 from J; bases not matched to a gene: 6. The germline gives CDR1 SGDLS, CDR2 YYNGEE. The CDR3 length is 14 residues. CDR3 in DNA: TGTGCCAGCAGCACGAGGACAGGGGGAAATGGCTACACCTTC. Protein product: CASSTRTGGNGYTF.

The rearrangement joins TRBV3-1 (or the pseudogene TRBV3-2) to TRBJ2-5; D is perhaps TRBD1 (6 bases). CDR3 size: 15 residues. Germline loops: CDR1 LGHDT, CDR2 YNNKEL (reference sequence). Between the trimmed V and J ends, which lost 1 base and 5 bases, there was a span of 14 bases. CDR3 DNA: TGTGCCAGCAGCCAAGCTTTGGGACATGGTGAGACCCAGTACTTC. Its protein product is CASSQALGHGETQYF.

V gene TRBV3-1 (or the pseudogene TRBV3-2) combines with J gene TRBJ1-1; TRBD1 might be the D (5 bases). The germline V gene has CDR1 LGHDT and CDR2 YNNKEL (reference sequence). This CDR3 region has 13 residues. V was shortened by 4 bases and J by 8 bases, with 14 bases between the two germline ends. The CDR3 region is CASSPGLVTEAFF. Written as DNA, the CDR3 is TGTGCCAGCAGCCCAGGGTTAGTAACGGAAGCTTTCTTT.

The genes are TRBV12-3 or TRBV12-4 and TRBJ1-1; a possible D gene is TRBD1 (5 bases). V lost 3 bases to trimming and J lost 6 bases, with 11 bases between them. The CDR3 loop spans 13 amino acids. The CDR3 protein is CASSFFWGPEAFF. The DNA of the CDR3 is TGTGCCAGCAGTTTTTTCTGGGGCCCTGAAGCTTTCTTT.

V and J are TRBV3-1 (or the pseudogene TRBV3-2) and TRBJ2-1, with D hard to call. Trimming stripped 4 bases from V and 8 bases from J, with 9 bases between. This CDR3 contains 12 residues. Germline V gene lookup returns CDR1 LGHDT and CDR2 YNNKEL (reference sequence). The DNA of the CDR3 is TGTGCCAGCAGCCCCGGTCGAGATGAGCAGTTCTTC. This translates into CASSPGRDEQFF.

The CDR3 DNA is TGCGCCAGCAGCCAAGACGGAGGGTTAACCTACGAGCAGTACTTC. The encoded protein is CASSQDGGLTYEQYF. The chain is built from TRBV4-1 and TRBJ2-7; maybe TRBD2 (6 bases). V lost 0 bases and J 2 bases, leaving 11 bases between the germline ends. In germline, CDR1 is MGHRA, CDR2 YSYEKL. This CDR3 comprises 15 residues.

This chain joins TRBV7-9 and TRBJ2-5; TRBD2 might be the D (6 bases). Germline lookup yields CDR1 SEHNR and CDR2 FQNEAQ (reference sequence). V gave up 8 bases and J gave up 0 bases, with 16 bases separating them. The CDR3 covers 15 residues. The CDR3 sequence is CASSESGLYQETQYF. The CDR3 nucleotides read TGTGCCAGCTCCGAATCGGGACTCTACCAAGAGACCCAGTACTTC.

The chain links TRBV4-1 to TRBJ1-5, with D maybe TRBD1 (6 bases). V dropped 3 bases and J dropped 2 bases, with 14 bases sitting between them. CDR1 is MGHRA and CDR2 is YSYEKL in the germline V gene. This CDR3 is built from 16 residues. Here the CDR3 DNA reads TGCGCCAGCAGCCACACAGGGTGGCAGGGCAATCAGCCCCAGCATTTT. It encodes CASSHTGWQGNQPQHF.